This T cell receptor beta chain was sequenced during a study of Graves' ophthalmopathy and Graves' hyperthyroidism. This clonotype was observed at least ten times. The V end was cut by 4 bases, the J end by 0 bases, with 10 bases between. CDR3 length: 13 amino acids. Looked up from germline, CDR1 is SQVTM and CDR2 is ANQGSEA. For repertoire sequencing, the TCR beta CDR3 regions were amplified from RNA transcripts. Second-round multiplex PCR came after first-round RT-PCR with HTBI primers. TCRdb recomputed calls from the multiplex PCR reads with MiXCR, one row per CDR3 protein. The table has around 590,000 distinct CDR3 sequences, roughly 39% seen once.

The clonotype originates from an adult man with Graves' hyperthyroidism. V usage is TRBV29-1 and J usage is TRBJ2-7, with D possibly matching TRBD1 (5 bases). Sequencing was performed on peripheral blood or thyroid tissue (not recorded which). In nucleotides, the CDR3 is TGCAGCGTTGTGGACACCCGCTCCTACGAGCAGTACTTC. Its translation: CSVVDTRSYEQYF.